Each of the 22 T cell receptor beta chains below was sequenced from the same sample in a study of Graves' ophthalmopathy and Graves' hyperthyroidism. The authors amplified TCR beta CDR3 regions from RNA transcripts. HTBI-primed RT-PCR formed the first round, and a multiplex PCR formed the second. A single record per CDR3 protein comes from TCRdb applying MiXCR to the multiplex PCR reads. Here the sample spans 600,000 to 650,000 distinct CDR3 sequences, about 20% being singletons. The specimen sequenced was peripheral blood. These receptor sequences come from a woman aged 18-29 years with stable Graves' hyperthyroidism. Some clones in this sample may be carry-over from other donors' samples.

The chain joins TRBV7-8 to TRBJ2-5; 7 positions agree with TRBD2. CDR1 SGHVS and CDR2 FQNEAQ come from the germline V gene. CDR3 size: 16 residues. Losses at the gene ends were 1 base for V and 1 base for J; bases not matched to a gene: 6. CDR3 amino acids: CASSLDQRGIQETQYF. Here the CDR3 DNA reads TGTGCCAGCAGCTTAGACCAGCGGGGCATCCAAGAGACCCAGTACTTC.

This clonotype was found many times. This chain links TRBV3-1 with TRBJ1-2; 7 bases line up with TRBD1. The CDR3 loop spans 16 amino acids. V lost 2 bases and J lost 3; bases outside the gene matches: 9. Per the germline V gene, CDR1 is LGHDT and CDR2 is YNNKEL (reference sequence). The CDR3 DNA sequence: TGTGCCAGCAGCCAATCGAAGGGGGCCATGGACTATGGCTACACCTTC. This sequence encodes CASSQSKGAMDYGYTF. Full variable domain (remainder filled in from reference TRBV3-1 and TRBJ1-2): DTAVSQTPKYLVTQMGNDKSIKCEQNLGHDTMYWYKQDSKKFLKIMFSYNNKELIINETVPNRFSPKSPDKAHLNLHINSLELGDSAVYFCASSQSKGAMDYGYTFGSGTRLTVV.

This clonotype appeared many times. CDR3 in DNA: TGTGCCAGCAGCGCGGGGGGACGGATAAAATCAGAGGCTTTCTTT. Protein product: CASSAGGRIKSEAFF. The V and J genes are TRBV9 and TRBJ1-1; D might be TRBD1 (5 bases). Trimming shortened V by 3 bases and J by 11 bases, and 23 bases separated the two germline ends. From germline, CDR1 is SGDLS and CDR2 YYNGEE. The CDR3 is 15 residues long.

This clonotype was observed at least ten times. This chain connects TRBV2 to TRBJ2-2; D might be TRBD1 (6 bases). V shed 5 bases and J shed 5 bases, with 18 bases lying between them. This CDR3 is 16 amino acids long. Per the germline V gene, CDR1 is SNHLY and CDR2 is FYNNEI. CDR3: CASSYTGTQGTGELFF. In nucleotides, the CDR3 is TGTGCCAGCAGTTACACAGGGACCCAAGGGACCGGGGAGCTGTTTTTT.

The chain joins TRBV19 to TRBJ1-5; perhaps TRBD1 as D (6 bases). With 5 bases removed from V and 6 bases from J, the gap between germline ends came to 20 bases. In germline, CDR1 is LNHDA, CDR2 SQIVND (reference sequence). This CDR3 has 16 amino acids. The CDR3 nucleotides are TGTGCCAGTAGTCCTCTCGGGGCGGGGGCAGGTCAGCCCCAGCATTTT. This encodes CASSPLGAGAGQPQHF.

This clonotype was seen ten or more times. The chain recombines TRBV27 with TRBJ2-7; D remains unclear. Germline CDR1 and CDR2: MNHEY and SMNVEV (reference sequence). The CDR3 spans 14 residues. V was shortened by 4 bases and J by 7 bases, with 17 bases between the two germline ends. CDR3 bases: TGTGCCAGCAGTTCCCCCCTTTCCCTCTGGGAGCAGTACTTC. As protein: CASSSPLSLWEQYF.

This clonotype was observed a few times. This may come from a read error, since a much larger clone is one base off. This chain joins TRBV7-9 and TRBJ2-7; D gene uncertain. This CDR3 has 11 amino acids. Germline lookup yields CDR1 SEHNR and CDR2 FQNEAQ (reference sequence). V was clipped by 3 bases and J by 4 bases, with 4 bases between them. The CDR3 loop is CASSFQYEQYF. CDR3 DNA sequence: TGTGCCAGCAGCTTCCAATACGAGCAGTACTTC.

The chain uses TRBV3-1 and TRBJ2-7, with D possibly being TRBD1 or TRBD2 (5 bases each). Trimming removed 4 bases at V and 7 bases at J, with 11 bases between. The CDR3 length is 12 residues. Germline V gene data show CDR1 as LGHDT and CDR2 as YNNKEL (reference sequence). Written as DNA, the CDR3 is TGTGCCAGCAGCCCTAATGGGGGTGAGCAGTACTTC. This encodes CASSPNGGEQYF.

This clonotype was seen many times. V is TRBV19 and J is TRBJ1-1, with 8 bases fitting TRBD1. The CDR3 covers 15 residues. Germline V gene data show CDR1 as LNHDA and CDR2 as SQIVND (reference sequence). V dropped 8 bases and J dropped 1; count of bases not matched to a gene: 9. CDR3 in amino acids: CASLPTGGWNTEAFF. CDR3 sequence (DNA): TGTGCCAGTCTGCCCACAGGGGGATGGAACACTGAAGCTTTCTTT.

Regarding this clonotype: With a much larger clone just one base away, this may be a read error. The chain combines TRBV6-7 with TRBJ2-7; 8 bases align to TRBD1. TRBV6-7 belongs to the ORF category, with a function that is uncertain. The V segment lost 2 bases and the J segment 4 bases; nucleotides outside the gene matches: 10. CDR3 length: 16 amino acids. DNA of the CDR3: TGTGCCAGCAGTTACCCGAGGCGACAGGGGTCGTACGAGCAGTACGTC. It encodes CASSYPRRQGSYEQYV.

This clonotype was recorded at least ten times. The genes are TRBV19 and TRBJ1-1; 7 nucleotides line up with TRBD1. V trimming: 0 bases; J trimming: 1 base; junction bases outside the gene matches: 5. Germline V gene data show CDR1 as LNHDA and CDR2 as SQIVND (reference sequence). The CDR3 covers 16 residues. The CDR3 here is CASSIDHRGKNTEAFF. Written as DNA, the CDR3 is TGTGCCAGTAGTATAGATCACAGGGGAAAGAACACTGAAGCTTTCTTT.

The chain has TRBV20-1 and TRBJ2-7; 7 nucleotides align to TRBD2. Germline V gene sequence: CDR1 DFQATT, CDR2 SNEGSKA (reference sequence). V shed 6 bases, J shed 4 bases, and the junction held 12 bases outside the gene matches. This CDR3 is 14 amino acids long. CDR3 amino acids: CSAQRREIIYEQYF. CDR3 DNA: TGCAGTGCCCAGAGGCGGGAGATTATTTACGAGCAGTACTTC.

This clonotype was counted many times. The V call is TRBV20-1, the J call TRBJ2-7; the D gene is possibly TRBD1 (6 bases). Germline CDR1 is DFQATT and CDR2 is SNEGSKA (reference sequence). CDR3 length: 13 amino acids. V lost 3 bases and J 4 bases, leaving 13 bases between the germline ends. CDR3 coding DNA: TGCAGTGCTAGTGAGGGGGTGCGTTACGAGCAGTACTTC. It is translated as CSASEGVRYEQYF.

In its sample, this clonotype was seen many times. The chain couples TRBV25-1 to TRBJ1-3; D might be TRBD1 (6 bases). Trimming left V 1 base short and J 0 bases short, with 13 bases between. Germline CDR1 MGHDK, CDR2 SYGVNS. The CDR3 totals 17 residues. The CDR3 protein is CASSEFWDTSSGNTIYF. In DNA form, the CDR3 reads TGTGCCAGCAGTGAATTTTGGGACACGAGCTCTGGAAACACCATATATTTT.

This chain joins TRBV11-2 and TRBJ1-5; TRBD1 is a possible D gene (6 bases). V dropped 0 bases and J dropped 9 bases, with 15 bases sitting between them. This CDR3 contains 15 residues. Germline values: CDR1 SGHAT, CDR2 FQNNGV. The CDR3 coding sequence is TGTGCCAGCAGCTTAGAAGGAGGGGGTGCACGGCCCCAGCATTTT. Translated, it gives CASSLEGGGARPQHF.

This clonotype was counted at least ten times. The genes are TRBV10-3 and TRBJ1-5, with no clear D. The CDR3 runs to 16 residues. V was cut by 10 bases and J by 0 bases, with 19 bases left in between. Germline CDR1 reads ENHRY; CDR2 reads SYGVKD. The DNA for the CDR3 is TGTGCCACCTCAGACCTCTTGACAAATAGCAATCAGCCCCAGCATTTT. Its translation: CATSDLLTNSNQPQHF.

V is TRBV19 and J is TRBJ2-4; TRBD1 might be the D (5 bases). V shed 6 bases and J shed 0 bases, with 6 bases lying between them. This CDR3 has 13 amino acids. Per germline, CDR1 LNHDA and CDR2 SQIVND (reference sequence). This chain's CDR3 is CASSDRAKNIQYF. As DNA, the CDR3 is TGTGCCAGTAGCGACAGAGCCAAAAACATTCAGTACTTC.

This clonotype was counted once. This rearrangement joins TRBV20-1 to TRBJ1-5; D is ambiguous. Germline V CDR1 and CDR2: DFQATT, SNEGSKA (reference sequence). Trimming cost V 3 bases and J 8 bases, with 11 bases left between them. This CDR3 contains 12 residues. This CDR3 reads CSASAASEPQHF. As DNA, the CDR3 is TGCAGTGCTAGTGCGGCTTCTGAGCCCCAGCATTTT.

J is TRBJ2-7 and V is TRBV28; tentatively, D is TRBD1 or TRBD2 (8 bases each). Germline assignment: CDR1 MDHEN and CDR2 SYDVKM. The CDR3 sequence is 14 residues long. Between the trimmed V and J ends, which lost 5 bases and 6 bases, there was a span of 17 bases. The CDR3 spells CASSRGGQVCEQYF. In DNA form, the CDR3 reads TGTGCCAGCAGTCGGGGGGGACAGGTCTGCGAGCAGTACTTC.

The chain carries TRBV27 and TRBJ2-7; D uncertain. This CDR3 is 15 amino acids long. The V end was cut by 0 bases, the J end by 0 bases, with 9 bases between. In germline, CDR1 is MNHEY, CDR2 SMNVEV (reference sequence). The CDR3, as DNA: TGTGCCAGCAGTTTATCCAGATCGGCCTCCTACGAGCAGTACTTC. The encoded protein is CASSLSRSASYEQYF.

This clonotype was observed at least ten times. The chain uses TRBV20-1 and TRBJ1-5, with 9 nucleotides matching TRBD1. This CDR3 contains 15 residues. With V trimmed by 3 bases and J by 2 bases, 5 bases remained unmatched. Germline lookup yields CDR1 DFQATT and CDR2 SNEGSKA (reference sequence). CDR3 nucleotides: TGCAGTGCTAGGGAAGGACAGGGGCGCAATCAGCCCCAGCATTTT. Protein: CSAREGQGRNQPQHF.

In this sample, this clonotype turned up many times. The rearrangement joins TRBV12-3 or TRBV12-4 to TRBJ1-1, with TRBD1 as a possible D gene (5 bases). Trimming shortened V by 2 bases and J by 10 bases, and 14 bases separated the two germline ends. The CDR3 runs 13 residues. In DNA, the CDR3 is TGTGCCAGCAGTTTATCGGATCTAGGGACAGCTTTCTTT. Its translation: CASSLSDLGTAFF.